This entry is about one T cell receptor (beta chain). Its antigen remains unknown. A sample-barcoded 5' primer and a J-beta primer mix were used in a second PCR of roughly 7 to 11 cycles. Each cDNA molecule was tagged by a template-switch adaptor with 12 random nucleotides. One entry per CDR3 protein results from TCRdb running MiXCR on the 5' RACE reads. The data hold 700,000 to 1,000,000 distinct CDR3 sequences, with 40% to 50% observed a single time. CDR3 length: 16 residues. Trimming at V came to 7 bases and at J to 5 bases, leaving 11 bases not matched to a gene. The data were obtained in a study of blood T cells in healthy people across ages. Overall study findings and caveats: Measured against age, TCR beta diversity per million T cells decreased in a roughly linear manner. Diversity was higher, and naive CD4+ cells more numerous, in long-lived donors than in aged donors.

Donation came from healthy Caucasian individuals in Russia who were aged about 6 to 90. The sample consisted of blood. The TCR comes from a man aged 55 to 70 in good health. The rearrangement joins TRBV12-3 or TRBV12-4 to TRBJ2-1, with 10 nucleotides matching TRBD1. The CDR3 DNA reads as TGTGCCAGCATCCACCGAACCGGGACAGGGGACAATGAGCAGTTCTTC. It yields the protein CASIHRTGTGDNEQFF.